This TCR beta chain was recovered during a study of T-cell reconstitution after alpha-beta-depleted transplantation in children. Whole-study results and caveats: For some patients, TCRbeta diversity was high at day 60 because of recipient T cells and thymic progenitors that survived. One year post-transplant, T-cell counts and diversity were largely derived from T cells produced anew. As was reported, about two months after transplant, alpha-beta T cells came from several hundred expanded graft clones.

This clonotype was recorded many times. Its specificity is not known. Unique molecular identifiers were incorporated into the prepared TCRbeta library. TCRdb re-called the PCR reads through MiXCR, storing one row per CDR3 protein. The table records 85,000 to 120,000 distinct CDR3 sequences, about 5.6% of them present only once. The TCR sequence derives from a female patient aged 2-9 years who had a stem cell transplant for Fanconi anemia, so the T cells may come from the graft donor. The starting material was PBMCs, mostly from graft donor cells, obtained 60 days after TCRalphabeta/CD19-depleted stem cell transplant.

The CDR3 loop reads CASSSGLAGGVPYEQYF. The DNA for the CDR3 is TGTGCCAGCAGTTCGGGACTAGCGGGAGGGGTACCCTACGAGCAGTACTTC. This chain uses TRBV27 with TRBJ2-7; 16 bases match TRBD2. The V and J ends lost 4 bases and 2 bases, in that order; junction bases with no gene match: 5. Looked up from germline, CDR1 is MNHEY and CDR2 is SMNVEV (reference sequence). The CDR3 loop spans 17 amino acids.